These 22 T cell receptor beta chains were all obtained from the same sample, sequenced in a study of T cell clonotyping in hematopoietic cell transplantation. Data came from immunoSEQ multiplex PCR; TCRdb stores just in-frame clones and leaves some out. The table has tens of thousands of clones, 90% to 95% seen once; the top ten hold less than 1%. The sample was peripheral blood mononuclear cells. The source is a woman aged 50 to 60 in good health. Some clones in this sample may be carry-over from other donors' samples.

This clone was detected only once. This sequence joins TRBV5-1 and TRBJ2-7; TRBD2 is a possible D gene (6 bases). There are 12 residues in the CDR3. Germline values: CDR1 SGHRS, CDR2 YFSETQ. Trimming pared 2 bases from V and 6 bases from J, leaving 9 bases between. The CDR3 sequence is CASSLGLSEQYF. In nucleotides, the CDR3 is TGCGCCAGCAGCTTAGGACTAAGCGAGCAGTACTTC.

The gene calls are TRBV2 and TRBJ1-4; the D gene is possibly TRBD1 (5 bases). V lost 1 base to trimming and J lost 4 bases, with 10 bases between them. The CDR3 runs 15 residues. The germline CDR1 and CDR2 sequences are SNHLY and FYNNEI. As DNA, the CDR3 is TGTGCCAGCAGTGAAGATCGGGGCTTTAATGAAAAACTGTTTTTT. Amino acids: CASSEDRGFNEKLFF.

The chain links TRBV7-9 to TRBJ1-5; maybe TRBD1 (5 bases). Trimming removed 2 bases from V and 0 bases from J, with 17 bases in between. This CDR3 is 18 amino acids long. Germline V CDR1 and CDR2: SEHNR, FQNEAQ (reference sequence). CDR3 coding DNA: TGTGCCAGCAGCTTATACGGCGAGGGGAGGGGTAGCAATCAGCCCCAGCATTTT. Protein sequence: CASSLYGEGRGSNQPQHF.

This chain uses TRBV28 with TRBJ2-7; D tentatively reads TRBD1 or TRBD2 (6 bases each). Trimming shortened V by 8 bases and J by 3 bases, and 20 bases separated the two germline ends. The CDR3 is 15 residues long. CDR1 MDHEN and CDR2 SYDVKM come from the germline V gene. This CDR3 reads CASFTRGGTRYEQYF. Written as DNA, the CDR3 is TGTGCCAGCTTCACTCGTGGGGGGACACGCTACGAGCAGTACTTC.

The chain employs TRBV11-2 and TRBJ2-5, with unresolved D. The germline V and J ends were trimmed by 1 base and 5 bases, with 5 bases remaining between them. Germline CDR1 SGHAT, CDR2 FQNNGV. The CDR3 runs 12 residues. The CDR3 protein is CASSLGSETQYF. CDR3 DNA sequence: TGTGCCAGCAGCTTAGGATCCGAGACCCAGTACTTC.

Comment on this clone: Other nucleotide sequences from this sample produce the same CDR3. The chain employs TRBV4-3 and TRBJ2-6; D may correspond to TRBD1 or TRBD2 (5 bases each). The CDR3 has 16 residues. The ends were cut back, 0 bases at V and 4 bases at J, with 10 bases in the middle. Germline CDR1 LGHNA, CDR2 YSLEER. CDR3 nucleotide sequence: TGCGCCAGCAGCCAAGAAGCAGGGAGCGGGGCCAACGTCCTGACTTTC. It specifies CASSQEAGSGANVLTF.

The CDR3 reads CASSGWDRPFGGTQYF. The DNA of the CDR3 is TGTGCCAGCAGCGGGTGGGACAGACCTTTCGGAGGTACGCAGTATTTT. The chain links TRBV7-9 to TRBJ2-3, with 7 positions matching TRBD1. The CDR3 consists of 16 residues. Germline values: CDR1 SEHNR, CDR2 FQNEAQ (reference sequence). The ends lost 5 bases at V and 8 bases at J; junction bases unmatched: 16.

The chain joins TRBV28 to TRBJ1-1; D gene unclear. V lost 7 bases and J 0 bases, leaving 6 bases between the germline ends. The length of the CDR3 is 12 residues. Germline CDR1 is MDHEN and CDR2 is SYDVKM. The CDR3 protein is CASISVNTEAFF. The DNA for the CDR3 is TGTGCCAGCATTTCGGTGAACACTGAAGCTTTCTTT.

This chain joins TRBV7-6 and TRBJ1-4; D may be TRBD1 (5 bases). Trimming took 5 bases from V and 7 from J, leaving 8 bases between them. Germline V lookup: CDR1 SGHVS, CDR2 FNYEAQ. This CDR3 spans 12 amino acids. The CDR3 DNA sequence: TGTGCCAGCAGCGGACAAGGTGAAAAACTGTTTTTT. Its translation: CASSGQGEKLFF.

J is TRBJ2-2 and V is TRBV5-1; D is undetermined. Germline V gene sequence: CDR1 SGHRS, CDR2 YFSETQ. V lost 0 bases and J 0 bases, leaving 12 bases between the germline ends. The CDR3 consists of 17 residues. The CDR3 DNA is TGCGCCAGCAGCTTGGATGGGTTCCAGACGAACACCGGGGAGCTGTTTTTT. Its translation: CASSLDGFQTNTGELFF.

The rearrangement joins TRBV6-4 to TRBJ2-3; TRBD1 or TRBD2 may be the D gene (5 bases each). Germline V CDR1 and CDR2: MRHNA, SNTAGT. The CDR3 contains 12 residues. The ends were cut back, 2 bases at V and 5 bases at J, with 5 bases in the middle. This CDR3 is CASSDGGDTQYF. Here the CDR3 DNA reads TGTGCCAGCAGTGACGGGGGAGATACGCAGTATTTT.

This CDR3 is CASSSDSLSEAFF. The CDR3 region has the DNA TGCGCCAGCAGCTCGGACAGCCTCTCTGAAGCTTTCTTT. The V gene is TRBV5-1, the J gene TRBJ1-1, with a possible D match to TRBD1 (6 bases). V shed 3 bases and J shed 6 bases, with 12 bases lying between them. CDR3 length: 13 residues. Germline assignment: CDR1 SGHRS and CDR2 YFSETQ.

The J gene is TRBJ1-1, the V gene TRBV14; no firm D call. Trimming took off 4 bases at V and 7 bases at J, with 10 bases between the two ends. Germline-derived CDR1 and CDR2 are SGHDN and FVKESK. The CDR3 is 12 amino acids. The CDR3 loop is CASSLGEVEAFF. The CDR3 DNA reads TGTGCCAGCAGCCTTGGGGAGGTTGAAGCTTTCTTT.

The chain combines TRBV9 with TRBJ2-1; no clear D. Trimming pared 0 bases from V and 4 bases from J, leaving 14 bases between. Germline assignment: CDR1 SGDLS and CDR2 YYNGEE. This CDR3 is 16 amino acids long. CDR3 bases: TGTGCCAGCAGCGTAGTCCCCCACCATTCATACAATGAGCAGTTCTTC. Translation gives CASSVVPHHSYNEQFF. The variable domain in full, completed from reference TRBV9 and TRBJ2-1, reads DSGVTQTPKHLITATGQRVTLRCSPRSGDLSVYWYQQSLDQGLQFLIQYYNGEERAKGNILERFSAQQFPDLHSELNLSSLELGDSALYFCASSVVPHHSYNEQFFGPGTRLTVL.

The chain has TRBV30 and TRBJ1-2, with D possibly being TRBD1 (5 bases). Germline V gives CDR1 GTSNPN, CDR2 SVGIG (reference sequence). This CDR3 spans 12 amino acids. Between the trimmed V and J ends, which lost 2 bases and 5 bases, there was a span of 9 bases. CDR3 sequence: CAWSIGGYGYTF. CDR3 sequence (DNA): TGTGCCTGGAGTATCGGGGGGTATGGCTACACCTTC.

This clone was counted once. This chain links TRBV5-4 with TRBJ1-1; no reliable D call. This CDR3 has 15 amino acids. The germline CDR1 and CDR2 sequences are SGHNT and YYREEE (reference sequence). The ends were cut back, 0 bases at V and 2 bases at J, with 11 bases in the middle. This CDR3 reads CASSLAGDLNTEAFF. The CDR3 nucleotides read TGTGCCAGCAGCTTGGCAGGAGACCTTAACACTGAAGCTTTCTTT.

The chain uses TRBV5-1 and TRBJ1-3; maybe TRBD1 (5 bases). The V end was cut by 3 bases, the J end by 1 base, with 8 bases between. From germline, CDR1 is SGHRS and CDR2 YFSETQ. This CDR3 spans 14 amino acids. CDR3 in amino acids: CASSYDRSGNTIYF. The CDR3 DNA follows: TGCGCCAGCAGCTACGACAGATCTGGAAACACCATATATTTT.

V and J are TRBV6-1 and TRBJ2-5; D is ambiguous. The CDR3 contains 14 residues. Germline values: CDR1 MNHNS, CDR2 SASEGT. The germline V and J ends were trimmed by 3 bases and 6 bases, with 14 bases remaining between them. In nucleotides, the CDR3 is TGTGCCAGCAGTGATAGTCATAACCGGCAGACCCAGTACTTC. Translating it yields CASSDSHNRQTQYF.

The sample holds one count of this clone. The chain has TRBV6-1 and TRBJ1-5; D gene ambiguous. CDR1 MNHNS and CDR2 SASEGT come from the germline V gene. The CDR3 length is 13 residues. Deletions cut 9 bases from V and 3 bases from J, with 12 bases between. CDR3 amino acids: CASLVGANQPQHF. The CDR3 nucleotides are TGTGCCAGTCTAGTGGGTGCCAATCAGCCCCAGCATTTT.

The chain has TRBV27 and TRBJ1-4, with 9 bases identical to TRBD1. The CDR3 consists of 15 residues. Germline assignment: CDR1 MNHEY and CDR2 SMNVEV (reference sequence). The V gene end was trimmed by 7 bases and the J gene end by 4 bases; junction bases not matched to a gene: 7. The DNA for the CDR3 is TGTGCCAGCACCAGAACAGGGGGCGGTAATGAAAAACTGTTTTTT. Translated: CASTRTGGGNEKLFF.

The table lists this clone with a count of one. This sequence joins TRBV7-2 and TRBJ2-1, with a possible D match to TRBD2 (6 bases). V was cut by 2 bases and J by 7 bases, with 15 bases left in between. The germline V gene encodes CDR1 SGHTA and CDR2 FQGNSA. The CDR3 consists of 15 residues. CDR3 residues: CASSLILAAKNEQFF. In DNA, the CDR3 is TGTGCCAGCAGCTTAATACTAGCAGCTAAAAATGAGCAGTTCTTC. Based on the CDR3 plus reference TRBV7-2 and TRBJ2-1, the full variable domain is GAGVSQSPSNKVTEKGKDVELRCDPISGHTALYWYRQSLGQGLEFLIYFQGNSAPDKSGLPSDRFSAERTGGSVSTLTIQRTQQEDSAVYLCASSLILAAKNEQFFGPGTRLTVL.

The CDR3 is CASSRQVNSYNEQFF. The CDR3, as DNA: TGTGCCAGCAGTCGACAGGTGAACTCCTACAATGAGCAGTTCTTC. The chain employs TRBV9 and TRBJ2-1, with a possible D match to TRBD1 (6 bases). Germline lookup yields CDR1 SGDLS and CDR2 YYNGEE. The CDR3 covers 15 residues. The V end was cut by 5 bases, the J end by 0 bases, with 12 bases between.